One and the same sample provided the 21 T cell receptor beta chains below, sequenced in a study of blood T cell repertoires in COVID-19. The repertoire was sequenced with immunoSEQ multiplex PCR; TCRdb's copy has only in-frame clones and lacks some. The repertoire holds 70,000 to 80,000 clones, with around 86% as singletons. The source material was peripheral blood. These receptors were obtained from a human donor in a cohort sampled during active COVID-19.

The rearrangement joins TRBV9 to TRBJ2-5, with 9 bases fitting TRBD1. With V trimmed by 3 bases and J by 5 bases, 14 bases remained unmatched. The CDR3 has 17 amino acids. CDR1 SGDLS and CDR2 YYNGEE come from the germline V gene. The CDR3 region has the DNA TGTGCCAGCAGCGGTCGTGGGACAGGGTTTGCTGGGGAGACCCAGTACTTC. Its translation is CASSGRGTGFAGETQYF.

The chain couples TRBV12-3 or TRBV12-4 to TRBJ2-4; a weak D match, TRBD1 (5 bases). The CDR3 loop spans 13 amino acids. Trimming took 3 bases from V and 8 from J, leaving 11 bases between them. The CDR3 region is CASSFQGTDIQYF. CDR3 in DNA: TGTGCCAGCAGTTTTCAGGGTACGGACATTCAGTACTTC.

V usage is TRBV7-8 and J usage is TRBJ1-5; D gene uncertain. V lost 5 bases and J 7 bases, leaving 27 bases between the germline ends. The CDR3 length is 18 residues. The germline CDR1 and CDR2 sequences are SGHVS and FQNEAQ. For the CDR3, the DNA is TGTGCCAGCAGCCACCTATCTCAGCACAGTTTTTTGGGCCAGCCCCAGCATTTT. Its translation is CASSHLSQHSFLGQPQHF.

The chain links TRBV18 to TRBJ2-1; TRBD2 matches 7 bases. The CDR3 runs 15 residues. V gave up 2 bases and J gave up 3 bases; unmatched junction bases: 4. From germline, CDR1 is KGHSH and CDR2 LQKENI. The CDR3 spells CASSPREGIYNEQFF. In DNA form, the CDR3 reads TGTGCCAGCTCACCAAGGGAGGGAATCTACAATGAGCAGTTCTTC.

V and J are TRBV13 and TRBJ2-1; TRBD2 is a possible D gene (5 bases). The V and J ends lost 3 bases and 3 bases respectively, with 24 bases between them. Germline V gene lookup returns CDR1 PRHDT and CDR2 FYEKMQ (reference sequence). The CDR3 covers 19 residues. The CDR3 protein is CASSFSGRNTTKIYNEQFF. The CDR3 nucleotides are TGTGCCAGCAGCTTCAGCGGCAGGAATACCACTAAAATCTACAATGAGCAGTTCTTC. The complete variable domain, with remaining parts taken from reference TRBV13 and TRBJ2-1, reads AAGVIQSPRHLIKEKRETATLKCYPIPRHDTVYWYQQGPGQDPQFLISFYEKMQSDKGSIPDRFSAQQFSDYHSELNMSSLELGDSALYFCASSFSGRNTTKIYNEQFFGPGTRLTVL.

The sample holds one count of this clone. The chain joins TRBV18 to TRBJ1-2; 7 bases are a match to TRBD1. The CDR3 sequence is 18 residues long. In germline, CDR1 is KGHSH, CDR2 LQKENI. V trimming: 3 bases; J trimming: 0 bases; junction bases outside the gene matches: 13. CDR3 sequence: CASSPTVSGGLTNYGYTF. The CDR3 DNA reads TGTGCCAGCTCACCTACGGTGTCAGGGGGGCTTACTAACTATGGCTACACCTTC. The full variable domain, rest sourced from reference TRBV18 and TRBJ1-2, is NAGVMQNPRHLVRRRGQEARLRCSPMKGHSHVYWYRQLPEEGLKFMVYLQKENIIDESGMPKERFSAEFPKEGPSILRIQQVVRGDSAAYFCASSPTVSGGLTNYGYTFGSGTRLTVV.

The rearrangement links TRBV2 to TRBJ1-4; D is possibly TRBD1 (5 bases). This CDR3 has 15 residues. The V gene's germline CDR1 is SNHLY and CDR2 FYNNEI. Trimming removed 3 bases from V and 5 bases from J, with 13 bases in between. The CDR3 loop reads CASSEAGASNEKLFF. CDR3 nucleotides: TGTGCCAGCAGTGAGGCTGGGGCCAGCAATGAAAAACTGTTTTTT.

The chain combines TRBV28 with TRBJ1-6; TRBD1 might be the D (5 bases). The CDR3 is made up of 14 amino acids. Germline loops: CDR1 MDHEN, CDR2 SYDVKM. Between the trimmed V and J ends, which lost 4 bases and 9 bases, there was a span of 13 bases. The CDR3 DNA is TGTGCCAGCAGTTCTTCCAGGGTGGGTTCACCCCTCCACTTT. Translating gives CASSSSRVGSPLHF.

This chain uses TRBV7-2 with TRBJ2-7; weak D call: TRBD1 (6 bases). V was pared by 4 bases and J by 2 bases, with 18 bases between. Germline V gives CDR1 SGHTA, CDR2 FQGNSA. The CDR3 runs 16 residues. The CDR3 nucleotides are TGTGCCAGCAGCTACACGATTTCGGCAGGGGCCTACGAGCAGTACTTC. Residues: CASSYTISAGAYEQYF.

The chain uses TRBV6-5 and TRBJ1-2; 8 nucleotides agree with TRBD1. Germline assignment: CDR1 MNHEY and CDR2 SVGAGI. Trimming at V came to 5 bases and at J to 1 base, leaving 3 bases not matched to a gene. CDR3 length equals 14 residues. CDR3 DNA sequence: TGTGCCAGCAGTAAGGACAGGGTTAACTATGGCTACACCTTC. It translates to CASSKDRVNYGYTF.

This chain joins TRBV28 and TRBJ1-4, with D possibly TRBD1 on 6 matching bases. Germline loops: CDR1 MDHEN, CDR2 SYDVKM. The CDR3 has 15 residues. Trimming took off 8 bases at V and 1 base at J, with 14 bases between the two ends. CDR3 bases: TGTGCCAGCTGCATGACGGACAGAACTAATGAAAAACTGTTTTTT. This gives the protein CASCMTDRTNEKLFF.

CDR3 sequence: CAWSVGGRGYNSPLHF. The CDR3 bases are TGTGCCTGGAGTGTAGGGGGCAGGGGATATAATTCACCCCTCCACTTT. The genes are TRBV30 and TRBJ1-6; TRBD1 aligns across 7 bases. The junction had 6 bases not matched to a gene; V was cut back by 0 bases and J by 4 bases. Looked up from germline, CDR1 is GTSNPN and CDR2 is SVGIG (reference sequence). This CDR3 has 16 residues.

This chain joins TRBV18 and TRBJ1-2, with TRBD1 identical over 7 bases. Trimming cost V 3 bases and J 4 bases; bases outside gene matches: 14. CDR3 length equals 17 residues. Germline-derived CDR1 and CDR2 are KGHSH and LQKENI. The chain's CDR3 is CASSPLTGEGAGYGYTF. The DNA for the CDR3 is TGTGCCAGCTCACCGCTCACAGGGGAAGGGGCTGGCTATGGCTACACCTTC.

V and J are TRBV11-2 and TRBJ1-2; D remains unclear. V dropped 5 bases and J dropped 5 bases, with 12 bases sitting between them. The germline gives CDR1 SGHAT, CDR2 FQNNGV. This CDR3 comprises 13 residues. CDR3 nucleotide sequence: TGTGCCAGCAGCCCAGCGGGAGGGTATGGCTACACCTTC. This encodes CASSPAGGYGYTF.

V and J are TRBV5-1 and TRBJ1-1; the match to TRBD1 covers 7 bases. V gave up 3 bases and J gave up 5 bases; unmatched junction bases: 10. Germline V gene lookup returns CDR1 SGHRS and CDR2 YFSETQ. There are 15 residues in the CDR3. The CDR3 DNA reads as TGCGCCAGCAGCTCCGAGACAGGGATTTGGACTGAAGCTTTCTTT. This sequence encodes CASSSETGIWTEAFF.

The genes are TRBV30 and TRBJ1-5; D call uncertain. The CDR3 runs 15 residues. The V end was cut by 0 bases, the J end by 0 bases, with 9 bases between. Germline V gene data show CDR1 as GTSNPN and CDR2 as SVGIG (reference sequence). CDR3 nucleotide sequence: TGTGCCTGGAGTGTAAGATCACATAGCAATCAGCCCCAGCATTTT. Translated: CAWSVRSHSNQPQHF. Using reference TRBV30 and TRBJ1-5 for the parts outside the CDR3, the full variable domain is SQTIHQWPATLVQPVGSPLSLECTVEGTSNPNLYWYRQAAGRGLQLLFYSVGIGQISSEVPQNLSASRPQDRQFILSSKKLLLSDSGFYLCAWSVRSHSNQPQHFGDGTRLSIL.

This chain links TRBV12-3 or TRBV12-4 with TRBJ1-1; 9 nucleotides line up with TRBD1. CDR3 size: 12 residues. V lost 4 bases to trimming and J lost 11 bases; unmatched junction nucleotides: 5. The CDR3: CASSSQQGAAFF. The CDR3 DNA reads TGTGCCAGCAGTTCCCAACAGGGGGCCGCTTTCTTT.

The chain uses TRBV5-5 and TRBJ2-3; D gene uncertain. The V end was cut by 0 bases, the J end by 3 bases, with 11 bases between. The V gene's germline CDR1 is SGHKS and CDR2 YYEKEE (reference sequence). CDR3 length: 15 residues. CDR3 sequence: CASSLVRLRTDTQYF. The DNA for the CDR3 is TGTGCCAGCAGCTTGGTCCGGTTGCGGACAGATACGCAGTATTTT.

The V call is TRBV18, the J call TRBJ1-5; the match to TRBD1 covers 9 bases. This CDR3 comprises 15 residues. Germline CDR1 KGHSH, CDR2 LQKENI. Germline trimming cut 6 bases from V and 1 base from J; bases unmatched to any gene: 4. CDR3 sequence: CASSPGTGSNQPQHF. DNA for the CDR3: TGTGCCAGCTCTCCCGGGACAGGGAGCAATCAGCCCCAGCATTTT.

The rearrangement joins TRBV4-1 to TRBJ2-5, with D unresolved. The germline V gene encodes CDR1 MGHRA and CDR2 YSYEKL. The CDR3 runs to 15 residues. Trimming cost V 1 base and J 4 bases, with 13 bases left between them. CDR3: CASSQGATLLETQYF. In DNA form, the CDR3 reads TGCGCCAGCAGCCAAGGGGCTACCCTGCTAGAGACCCAGTACTTC.

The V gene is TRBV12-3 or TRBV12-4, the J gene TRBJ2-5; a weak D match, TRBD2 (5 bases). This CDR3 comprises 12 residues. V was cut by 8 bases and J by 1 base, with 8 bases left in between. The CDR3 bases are TGTGCCAGCGAGGGAGCCCAAGAGACCCAGTACTTC. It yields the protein CASEGAQETQYF.